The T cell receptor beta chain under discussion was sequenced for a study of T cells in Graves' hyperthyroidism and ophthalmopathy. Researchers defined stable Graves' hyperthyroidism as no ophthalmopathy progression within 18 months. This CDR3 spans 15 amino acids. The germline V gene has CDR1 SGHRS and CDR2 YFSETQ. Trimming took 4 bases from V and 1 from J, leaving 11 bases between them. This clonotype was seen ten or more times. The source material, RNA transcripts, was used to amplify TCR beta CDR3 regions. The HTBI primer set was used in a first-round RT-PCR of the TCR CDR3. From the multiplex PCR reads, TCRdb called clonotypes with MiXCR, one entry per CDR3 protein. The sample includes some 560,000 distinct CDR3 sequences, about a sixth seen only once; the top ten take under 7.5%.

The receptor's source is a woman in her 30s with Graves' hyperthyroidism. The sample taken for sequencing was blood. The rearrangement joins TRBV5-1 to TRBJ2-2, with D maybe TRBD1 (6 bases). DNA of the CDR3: TGCGCCAGCAGCCAGGGACACGAGAACACCGGGGAGCTGTTTTTT. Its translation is CASSQGHENTGELFF.